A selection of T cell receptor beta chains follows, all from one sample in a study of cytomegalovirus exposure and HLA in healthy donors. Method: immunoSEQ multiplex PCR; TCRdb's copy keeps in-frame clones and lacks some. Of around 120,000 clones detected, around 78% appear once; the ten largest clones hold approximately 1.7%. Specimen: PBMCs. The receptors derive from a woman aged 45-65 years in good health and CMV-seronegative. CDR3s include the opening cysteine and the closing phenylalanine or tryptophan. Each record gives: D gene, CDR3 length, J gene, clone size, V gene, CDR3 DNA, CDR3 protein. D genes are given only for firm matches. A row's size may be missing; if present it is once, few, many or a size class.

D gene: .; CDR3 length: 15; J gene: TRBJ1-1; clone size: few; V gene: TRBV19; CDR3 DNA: TGTGCCAGTACCCCCGGTCCAAGTATGAACACTGAAGCTTTCTTT; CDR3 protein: CASTPGPSMNTEAFF
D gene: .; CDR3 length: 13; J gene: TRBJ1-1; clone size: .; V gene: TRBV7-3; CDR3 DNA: TGTGCCAGCAGCGAACAGGGAAACACTGAAGCTTTCTTT; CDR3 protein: CASSEQGNTEAFF
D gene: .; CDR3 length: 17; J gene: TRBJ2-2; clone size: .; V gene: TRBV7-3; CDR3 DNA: TGTGCCAGCAGCTCGACCCGGAGGGGAGCGAACACCGGGGAGCTGTTTTTT; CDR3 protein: CASSSTRRGANTGELFF
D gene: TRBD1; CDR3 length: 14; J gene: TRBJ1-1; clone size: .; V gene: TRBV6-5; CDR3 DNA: TGTGCCAGCACCCGACAGGGTCCCAGCACTGAAGCTTTCTTT; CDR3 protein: CASTRQGPSTEAFF
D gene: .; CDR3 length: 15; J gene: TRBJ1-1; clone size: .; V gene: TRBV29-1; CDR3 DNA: TGCAGCGTTAAAATATATCAAGGAGGGAACACTGAAGCTTTCTTT; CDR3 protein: CSVKIYQGGNTEAFF
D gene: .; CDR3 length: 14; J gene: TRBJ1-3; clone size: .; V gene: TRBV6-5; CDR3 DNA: TGTGCCAGCACAAGAGGGATCCCAGGAAACACCATATATTTT; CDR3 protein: CASTRGIPGNTIYF
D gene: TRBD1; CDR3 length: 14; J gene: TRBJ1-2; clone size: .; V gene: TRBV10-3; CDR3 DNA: TGTGCCATCACCCCGGTACAGGGGGCTGGTGGCTACACCTTC; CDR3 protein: CAITPVQGAGGYTF
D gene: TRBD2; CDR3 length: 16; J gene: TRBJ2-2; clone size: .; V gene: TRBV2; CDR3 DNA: TGTGCCAGCAGTGAACAGGGCGGGAGGGCGGCGGGGGAGCTGTTTTTT; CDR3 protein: CASSEQGGRAAGELFF
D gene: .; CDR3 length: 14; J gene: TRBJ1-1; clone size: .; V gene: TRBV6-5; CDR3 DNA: TGTGCCAGCAGTACAGGAGGGGTAGGAACTGAAGCTTTCTTT; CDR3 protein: CASSTGGVGTEAFF
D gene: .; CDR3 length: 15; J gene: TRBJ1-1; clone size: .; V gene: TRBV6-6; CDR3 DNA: TGTGCCAGCAGTTATCGCCCAGGTGGGAGCACTGAAGCTTTCTTT; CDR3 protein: CASSYRPGGSTEAFF
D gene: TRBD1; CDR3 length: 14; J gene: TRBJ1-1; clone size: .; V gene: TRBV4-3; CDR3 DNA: TGCGCCAGCAGCCCGAACAGGGGCCACACTGAAGCTTTCTTT; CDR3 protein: CASSPNRGHTEAFF
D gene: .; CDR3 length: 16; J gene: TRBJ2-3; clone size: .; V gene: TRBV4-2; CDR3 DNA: TGTGCCAGCAGCCAAGAGGGAGACGGAAGCACAGATACGCAGTATTTT; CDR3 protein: CASSQEGDGSTDTQYF
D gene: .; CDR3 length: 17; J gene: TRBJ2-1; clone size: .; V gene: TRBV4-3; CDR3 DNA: TGCGCCAGCAGCCAAGATCCACAGGGAGCGTCCTACAATGAGCAGTTCTTC; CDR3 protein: CASSQDPQGASYNEQFF
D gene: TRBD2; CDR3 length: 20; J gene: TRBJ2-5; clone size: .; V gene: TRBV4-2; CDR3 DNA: TGTGCCAGCAGCCAAGCGGCCGCGCGGGAGGTAATAGGAGAGCAAGAGACCCAGTACTTC; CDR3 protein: CASSQAAAREVIGEQETQYF
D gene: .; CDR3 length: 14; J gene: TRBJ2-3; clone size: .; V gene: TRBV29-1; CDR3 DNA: TGCAGCGTTGTGATGGGCAGGGTTCCAGATACGCAGTATTTT; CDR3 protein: CSVVMGRVPDTQYF
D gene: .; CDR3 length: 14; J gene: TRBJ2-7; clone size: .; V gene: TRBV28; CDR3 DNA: TGTGCCAGCAGTTCAGGACAGTCCTCCTACGAGCAGTACTTC; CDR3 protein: CASSSGQSSYEQYF
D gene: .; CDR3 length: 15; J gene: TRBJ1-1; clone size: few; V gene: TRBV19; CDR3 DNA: TGTGCCAGTACCCCCGGGACATTATCGGGTGTTGAAGCTTTCTTT; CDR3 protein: CASTPGTLSGVEAFF
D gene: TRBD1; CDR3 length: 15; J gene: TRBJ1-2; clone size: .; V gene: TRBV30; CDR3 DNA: TGTGCCTGGAGTCCTGGGGGACAGGGCCTTGACGGCTACACCTTC; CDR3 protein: CAWSPGGQGLDGYTF
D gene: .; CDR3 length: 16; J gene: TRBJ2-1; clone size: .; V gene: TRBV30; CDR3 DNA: TGTGCCTGGAGTGTAGGAAACCGGGACACATACAATGAGCAGTTCTTC; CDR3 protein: CAWSVGNRDTYNEQFF
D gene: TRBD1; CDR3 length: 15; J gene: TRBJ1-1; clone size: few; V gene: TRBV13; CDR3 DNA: TGTGCCAGCAGCCCCCCCGGCGGACAGGTAACTGAAGCTTTCTTT; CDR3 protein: CASSPPGGQVTEAFF
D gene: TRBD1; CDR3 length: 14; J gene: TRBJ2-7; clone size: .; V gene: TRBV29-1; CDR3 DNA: TGCAGCGTTGAAGAGGGACAGGGATACTACGAGCAGTACTTC; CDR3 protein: CSVEEGQGYYEQYF
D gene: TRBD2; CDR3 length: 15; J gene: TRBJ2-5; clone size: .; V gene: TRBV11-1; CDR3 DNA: TGTGCCGGCAGCTCCACGACTAGCCTCCGGGAGACCCAGTACTTC; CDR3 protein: CAGSSTTSLRETQYF
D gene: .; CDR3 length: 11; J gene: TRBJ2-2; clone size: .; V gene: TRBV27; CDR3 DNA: TGTGCCAGCAGTTCGGTCGGGGAGCTGTTTTTT; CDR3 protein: CASSSVGELFF
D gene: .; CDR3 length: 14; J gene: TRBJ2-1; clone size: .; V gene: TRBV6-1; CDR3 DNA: TGTGCCAGCAGTGTCGTGCAGGCCAGCAATGAGCAGTTCTTC; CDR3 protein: CASSVVQASNEQFF
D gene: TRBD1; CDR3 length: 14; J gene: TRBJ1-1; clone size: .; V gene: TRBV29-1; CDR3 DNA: TGCAGCGTTGGGGGGTCAGGGGGCTGGACTGAAGCTTTCTTT; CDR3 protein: CSVGGSGGWTEAFF
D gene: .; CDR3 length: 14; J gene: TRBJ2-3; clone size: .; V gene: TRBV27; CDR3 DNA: TGTGCCAGCAGTTTGGGCACCCACACAGATACGCAGTATTTT; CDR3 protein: CASSLGTHTDTQYF
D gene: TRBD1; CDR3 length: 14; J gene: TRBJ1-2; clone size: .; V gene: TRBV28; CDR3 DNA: TGTGCCAGCAGTTCACCCAGGGGGCGGGATGGCTACACCTTC; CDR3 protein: CASSSPRGRDGYTF
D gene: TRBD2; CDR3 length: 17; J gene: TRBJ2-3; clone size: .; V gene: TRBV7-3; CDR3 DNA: TGTGCCAGCAGCTCAGGGATCGGGCTAGCGGGAGCAGATACGCAGTATTTT; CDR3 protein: CASSSGIGLAGADTQYF
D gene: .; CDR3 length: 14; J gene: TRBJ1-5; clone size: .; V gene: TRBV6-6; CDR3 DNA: TGTGCCAGCAGTTACGGCGCAGGGCAGCAGCCCCAGCATTTT; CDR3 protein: CASSYGAGQQPQHF
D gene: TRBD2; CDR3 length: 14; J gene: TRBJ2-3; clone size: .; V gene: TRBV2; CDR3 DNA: TGTGCCAGCAGTACGAGACTAGCGGGAGATACGCAGTATTTT; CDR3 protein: CASSTRLAGDTQYF
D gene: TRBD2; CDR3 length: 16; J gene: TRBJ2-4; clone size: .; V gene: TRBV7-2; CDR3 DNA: TGTGCCAGCAGCCCCGGACTAGCCCGAGCCAAAAACATTCAGTACTTC; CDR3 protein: CASSPGLARAKNIQYF
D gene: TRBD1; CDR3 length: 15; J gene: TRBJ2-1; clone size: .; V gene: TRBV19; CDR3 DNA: TGTGCCAGTAGTATAAACACAGGGGGCAAGAATGAGCAGTTCTTC; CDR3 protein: CASSINTGGKNEQFF
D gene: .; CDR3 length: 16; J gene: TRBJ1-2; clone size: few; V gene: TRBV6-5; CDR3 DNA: TGTGCCAGCAGTTACTCCACGGGAACTAGGGCCTATGGCTACACCTTC; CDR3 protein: CASSYSTGTRAYGYTF
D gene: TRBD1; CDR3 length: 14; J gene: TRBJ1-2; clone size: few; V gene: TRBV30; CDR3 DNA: TGTGCCTGGTCGGGACAGGGTAGGCCTTATGGCTACACCTTC; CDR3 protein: CAWSGQGRPYGYTF
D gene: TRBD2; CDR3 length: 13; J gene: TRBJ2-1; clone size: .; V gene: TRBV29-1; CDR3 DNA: TGCAGCGTTGACACTAGCGGGAAGAATGAGCAGTTCTTC; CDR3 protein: CSVDTSGKNEQFF
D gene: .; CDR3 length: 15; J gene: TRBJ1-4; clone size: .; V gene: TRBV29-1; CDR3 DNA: TGCAGCGTTGAAGATTCGTCCCGCCAGGGTGAAAAACTGTTTTTT; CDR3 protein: CSVEDSSRQGEKLFF
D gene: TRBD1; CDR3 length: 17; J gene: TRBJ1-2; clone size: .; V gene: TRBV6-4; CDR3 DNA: TGTGCCAGTAAACCGACCGCCCAGCTGGGACAGGGCGGTGGCTACACCTTC; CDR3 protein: CASKPTAQLGQGGGYTF
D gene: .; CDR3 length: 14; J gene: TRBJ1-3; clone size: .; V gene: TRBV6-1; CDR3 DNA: TGTGCCAGCAGTGTACAGTTGGCAGGAAACACCATATATTTT; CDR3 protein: CASSVQLAGNTIYF
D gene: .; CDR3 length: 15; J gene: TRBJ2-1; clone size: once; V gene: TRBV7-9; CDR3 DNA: TGTGCCAGCAGCCCGGGCAGGGGATCCTACAATGAGCAGTTCTTC; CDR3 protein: CASSPGRGSYNEQFF
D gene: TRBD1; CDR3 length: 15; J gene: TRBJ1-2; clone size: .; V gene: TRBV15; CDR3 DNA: TGTGCCACCAGCAGAGATCGGGGACAGGGCTATGGCTACACCTTC; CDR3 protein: CATSRDRGQGYGYTF
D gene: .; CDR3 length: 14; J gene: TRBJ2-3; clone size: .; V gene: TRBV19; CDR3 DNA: TGTGCCAGTAGACGGCGGCCAACGACAGATACGCAGTATTTT; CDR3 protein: CASRRRPTTDTQYF
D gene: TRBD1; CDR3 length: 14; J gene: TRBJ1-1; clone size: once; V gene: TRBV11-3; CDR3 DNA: TGTGCCAGCAGCTCCGGGACAGGGGGCACTGAAGCTTTCTTT; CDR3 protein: CASSSGTGGTEAFF
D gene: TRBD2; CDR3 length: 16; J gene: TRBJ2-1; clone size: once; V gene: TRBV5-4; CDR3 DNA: TGTGCCAGCAGCTTAGCGGGAGGTGGATCCTACAATGAGCAGTTCTTC; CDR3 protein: CASSLAGGGSYNEQFF
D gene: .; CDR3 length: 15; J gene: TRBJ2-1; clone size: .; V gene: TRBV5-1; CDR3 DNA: TGCGCCAGCAGCTTCTTCGTCGGAGATTACAATGAGCAGTTCTTC; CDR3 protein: CASSFFVGDYNEQFF
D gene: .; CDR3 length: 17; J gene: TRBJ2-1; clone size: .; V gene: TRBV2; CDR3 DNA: TGTGCCAGCAGTGAGCAGGGTGCGGGACTCGGGCCCAATGAGCAGTTCTTC; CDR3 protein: CASSEQGAGLGPNEQFF
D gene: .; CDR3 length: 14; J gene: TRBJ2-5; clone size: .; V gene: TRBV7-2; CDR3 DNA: TGTGCCAGCAGTCCCCCGGGACTTAAAGAGACCCAGTACTTC; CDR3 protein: CASSPPGLKETQYF
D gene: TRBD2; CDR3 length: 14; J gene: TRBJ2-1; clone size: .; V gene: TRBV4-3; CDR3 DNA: TGCGCCAGCAGCCCGGGACTAGCGGGACGGGAGCAGTTCTTC; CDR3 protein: CASSPGLAGREQFF
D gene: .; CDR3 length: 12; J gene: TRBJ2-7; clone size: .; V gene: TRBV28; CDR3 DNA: TGTGCCAGCAGCCCGACAAGTTACGAGCAGTACTTC; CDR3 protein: CASSPTSYEQYF
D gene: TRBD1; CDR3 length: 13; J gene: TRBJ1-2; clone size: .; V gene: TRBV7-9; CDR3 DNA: TGTGCCAGCAGCTTACCGGCAGGGGGGTGCTACACCTTC; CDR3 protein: CASSLPAGGCYTF
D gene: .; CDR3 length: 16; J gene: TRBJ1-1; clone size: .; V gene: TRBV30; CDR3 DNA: TGTGCCTGGAGTGTACGGGTAGGGAGCATGAACACTGAAGCTTTCTTT; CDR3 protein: CAWSVRVGSMNTEAFF
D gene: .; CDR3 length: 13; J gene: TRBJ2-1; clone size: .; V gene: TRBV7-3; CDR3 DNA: TGTGCCAGCAGCTTAATTACGGACAATGAGCAGTTCTTC; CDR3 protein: CASSLITDNEQFF
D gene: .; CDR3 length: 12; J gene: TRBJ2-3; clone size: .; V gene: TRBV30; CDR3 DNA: TGTGCCTGGAGGGGCCCCACAGATACGCAGTATTTT; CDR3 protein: CAWRGPTDTQYF
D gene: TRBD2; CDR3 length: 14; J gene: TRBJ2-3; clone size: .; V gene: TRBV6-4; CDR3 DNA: TGTGCCAGCAGTGGCGGGAGCGAGACAGATACGCAGTATTTT; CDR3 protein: CASSGGSETDTQYF
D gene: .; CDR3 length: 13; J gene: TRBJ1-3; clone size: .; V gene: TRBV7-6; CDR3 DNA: TGTGCCAGCAGCTTAGACACTGGAAACACCATATATTTT; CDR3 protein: CASSLDTGNTIYF
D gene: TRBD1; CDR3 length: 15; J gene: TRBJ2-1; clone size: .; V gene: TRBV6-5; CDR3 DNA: TGTGCCAGCAGTTACGGACAGGGGGCCTCGAATGAGCAGTTCTTC; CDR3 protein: CASSYGQGASNEQFF
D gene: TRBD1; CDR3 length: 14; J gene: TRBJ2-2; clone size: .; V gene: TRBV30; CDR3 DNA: TGTGCCTGGATCGGACAGGGGGGCACCGGGGAGCTGTTTTTT; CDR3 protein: CAWIGQGGTGELFF
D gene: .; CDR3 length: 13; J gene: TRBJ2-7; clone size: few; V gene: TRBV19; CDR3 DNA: TGTGCCAGTAGTATAGATCCGGACATGGAGCAGTACTTC; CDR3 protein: CASSIDPDMEQYF